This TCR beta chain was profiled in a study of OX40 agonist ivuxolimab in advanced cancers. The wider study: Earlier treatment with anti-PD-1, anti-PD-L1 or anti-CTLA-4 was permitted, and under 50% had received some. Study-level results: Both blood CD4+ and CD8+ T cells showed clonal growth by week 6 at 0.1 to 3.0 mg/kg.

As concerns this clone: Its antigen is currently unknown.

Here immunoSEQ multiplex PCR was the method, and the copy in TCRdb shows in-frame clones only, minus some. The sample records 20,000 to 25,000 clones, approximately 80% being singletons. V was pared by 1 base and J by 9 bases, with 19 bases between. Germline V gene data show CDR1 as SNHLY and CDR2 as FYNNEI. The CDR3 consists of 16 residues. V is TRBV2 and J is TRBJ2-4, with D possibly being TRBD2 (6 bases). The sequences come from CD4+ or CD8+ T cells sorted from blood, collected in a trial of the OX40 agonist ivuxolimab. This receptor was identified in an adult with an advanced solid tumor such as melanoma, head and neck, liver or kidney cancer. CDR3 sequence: CASSEGPEGRGFIQYF. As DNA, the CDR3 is TGTGCCAGCAGTGAAGGACCGGAGGGGCGAGGGTTCATTCAGTACTTC.